This T cell receptor beta chain was retrieved from a study of cytomegalovirus exposure and HLA in healthy donors. Study-wide context: From some 180 million T cells, an earlier analysis saw approximately 110 million unique TCR beta sequences.

The primer mix had 60 Vbeta and 13 Jbeta primers. Produced via immunoSEQ multiplex PCR; TCRdb's table is partial and in-frame only. The data contain fewer than 150,000 clones, 77% of them seen just once; the ten biggest clones take up around 3.5%. CDR1 is MDHEN and CDR2 is SYDVKM in the germline V gene. This CDR3 contains 16 residues. Germline trimming cut 6 bases from V and 2 bases from J; bases unmatched to any gene: 9. Source material: PBMCs. The chain has TRBV28 and TRBJ2-7; 11 bases are a match to TRBD2. The clonotype originates from a human donor in good health. The CDR3 DNA reads TGTGCCAGCAGCCGAAAAGGGACTAGCGGAACCTACGAGCAGTACTTC. This encodes CASSRKGTSGTYEQYF. The entire variable domain, with the rest obtained from reference TRBV28 and TRBJ2-7, is as follows: DVKVTQSSRYLVKRTGEKVFLECVQDMDHENMFWYRQDPGLGLRLIYFSYDVKMKEKGDIPEGYSVSREKKERFSLILESASTNQTSMYLCASSRKGTSGTYEQYFGPGTRLTVT.